A single sample is the source of the 26 T cell receptor beta chains below, sequenced in a study of T cells in Graves' hyperthyroidism and ophthalmopathy. Using RNA transcripts as the source, TCR beta CDR3 regions were amplified. First-round RT-PCR with HTBI primers amplified the TCR CDR3 region. TCRdb fed the multiplex PCR reads into MiXCR, producing one record per CDR3 protein. Among 730,000 or so distinct CDR3 sequences listed, roughly 20% were seen once. The sequencing input was blood. These receptors all stem from a woman between 50 and 59 years old with Graves' hyperthyroidism that later progressed to Graves' ophthalmopathy.

The rearrangement joins TRBV5-4 to TRBJ2-3; no reliable D call. This CDR3 has 15 amino acids. Germline CDR1 reads SGHNT; CDR2 reads YYREEE (reference sequence). Between the trimmed V and J ends, which lost 4 bases and 0 bases, there was a span of 12 bases. The CDR3 is CASSKGRISTDTQYF. The DNA for the CDR3 is TGTGCCAGCAGCAAAGGACGGATTAGCACAGATACGCAGTATTTT. The entire variable domain, with the rest obtained from reference TRBV5-4 and TRBJ2-3, is as follows: ETGVTQSPTHLIKTRGQQVTLRCSSQSGHNTVSWYQQALGQGPQFIFQYYREEENGRGNFPPRFSGLQFPNYSSELNVNALELDDSALYLCASSKGRISTDTQYFGPGTRLTVL.

The chain has TRBV10-3 and TRBJ1-1; 8 nucleotides align to TRBD1. In germline, CDR1 is ENHRY, CDR2 SYGVKD. Trimming took 3 bases from V and 4 from J; bases not matched to a gene: 1. The CDR3 consists of 13 residues. CDR3 region: CAISDTGGTEAFF. The DNA of the CDR3 is TGTGCCATCAGTGATACAGGGGGCACTGAAGCTTTCTTT.

This clonotype was detected many times. This chain connects TRBV11-2 to TRBJ1-1; D uncertain. CDR1 is SGHAT, CDR2 FQNNGV, per germline. This CDR3 has 11 residues. The V and J ends lost 3 bases and 7 bases respectively, with 6 bases between them. The CDR3 DNA is TGTGCCAGCAGCTTCGGGAGTGAAGCTTTCTTT. Its protein is CASSFGSEAFF. Combining the CDR3 with reference TRBV11-2 and TRBJ1-1 gives the whole variable domain EAGVAQSPRYKIIEKRQSVAFWCNPISGHATLYWYQQILGQGPKLLIQFQNNGVVDDSQLPKDRFSAERLKGVDSTLKIQPAKLEDSAVYLCASSFGSEAFFGQGTRLTVV.

The chain employs TRBV6-5 and TRBJ1-1; D may be TRBD1 (5 bases). Germline CDR1 reads MNHEY; CDR2 reads SVGAGI. This CDR3 is 18 amino acids long. Trimming shortened V by 4 bases and J by 3 bases, and 24 bases separated the two germline ends. The CDR3: CASSSPLWIWGEDTEAFF. The CDR3 DNA reads TGTGCCAGCAGTTCCCCACTTTGGATATGGGGCGAGGACACTGAAGCTTTCTTT.

The sample holds a few counts of this clonotype. The V and J genes are TRBV12-3 or TRBV12-4 and TRBJ2-1; 8 bases match TRBD1. The trim removed 3 bases at V and 10 bases at J, leaving 14 bases unmatched. This CDR3 spans 16 amino acids. The CDR3 spells CASSFRWGTGNLEQFF. In nucleotides, the CDR3 is TGTGCCAGCAGTTTTCGATGGGGGACAGGCAATCTCGAGCAGTTCTTC.

The sample holds a few counts of this clonotype. The J gene is TRBJ2-4, the V gene TRBV7-8; 9 nucleotides align to TRBD1. CDR1 is SGHVS, CDR2 FQNEAQ, per germline. V was pared by 0 bases and J by 1 base, with 10 bases of the junction left unmatched. The CDR3 runs to 19 residues. The CDR3 DNA is TGTGCCAGCAGCTTAGCCCTAGCTCGACAGGGGGTGGCCAAAAACATTCAGTACTTC. Encoded protein: CASSLALARQGVAKNIQYF.

The chain has TRBV15 and TRBJ1-4; 7 nucleotides agree with TRBD1. This CDR3 has 15 residues. Germline V gives CDR1 LNHNV, CDR2 YYDKDF (reference sequence). The V and J ends lost 3 bases and 8 bases, in that order; junction bases with no gene match: 9. The CDR3 reads CATSSIPTGLEKLFF. CDR3 DNA: TGTGCCACCAGCAGTATACCGACAGGGCTCGAAAAACTGTTTTTT. Based on the CDR3 plus reference TRBV15 and TRBJ1-4, the full variable domain is DAMVIQNPRYQVTQFGKPVTLSCSQTLNHNVMYWYQQKSSQAPKLLFHYYDKDFNNEADTPDNFQSRRPNTSFCFLDIRSPGLGDTAMYLCATSSIPTGLEKLFFGSGTQLSVL.

Concerning this clonotype itself: Being one base from a much bigger clone, this may be a read error. A read error is likely, as this CDR3 ends without the conserved phenylalanine or tryptophan. The chain has TRBV20-1 and TRBJ1-1; D not certain. The CDR3 runs 13 residues. CDR1 and CDR2 from the germline V gene are DFQATT and SNEGSKA (reference sequence). The germline V and J ends were trimmed by 1 base and 1 base, with 7 bases remaining between them. CDR3 sequence: CSARGPRNTEAFL. Here the CDR3 DNA reads TGCAGTGCTAGAGGGCCGAGGAACACTGAAGCTTTCCTT.

At least ten counts were recorded for this clonotype. The CDR3 DNA follows: TGTGCCAGCAGCTTCGCCGGAACAGCCTACAATGAGCAGTTCTTC. Its protein is CASSFAGTAYNEQFF. J is TRBJ2-1 and V is TRBV11-2, with D hard to call. Germline V lookup: CDR1 SGHAT, CDR2 FQNNGV. CDR3 size: 15 residues. V was trimmed by 3 bases and J by 2 bases, leaving 11 bases between them. Filled out from reference TRBV11-2 and TRBJ2-1, the complete variable domain reads EAGVAQSPRYKIIEKRQSVAFWCNPISGHATLYWYQQILGQGPKLLIQFQNNGVVDDSQLPKDRFSAERLKGVDSTLKIQPAKLEDSAVYLCASSFAGTAYNEQFFGPGTRLTVL.

The J gene is TRBJ2-1, the V gene TRBV4-1; D unresolved. With 6 bases removed from V and 4 bases from J, the gap between germline ends came to 16 bases. This CDR3 contains 15 residues. Germline CDR1 and CDR2: MGHRA and YSYEKL. CDR3 coding DNA: TGCGCCAGCAGTTGGCAGGATGGCAGATACAATGAGCAGTTCTTC. Its translation: CASSWQDGRYNEQFF.

This clonotype was counted only a few times. V is TRBV5-1 and J is TRBJ2-1; a weak D match, TRBD2 (6 bases). CDR1 is SGHRS and CDR2 is YFSETQ in the germline V gene. The CDR3 consists of 15 residues. V shed 2 bases and J shed 0 bases, with 9 bases lying between them. For the CDR3, the DNA is TGCGCCAGCAGCTTCCGGGGGAACTCCTACAATGAGCAGTTCTTC. Amino acid sequence: CASSFRGNSYNEQFF.

This clonotype was detected a few times. This chain connects TRBV29-1 to TRBJ1-1; a possible D gene is TRBD1 (5 bases). Trimming removed 4 bases from V and 0 bases from J, with 9 bases in between. This CDR3 has 13 residues. Germline CDR1 SQVTM, CDR2 ANQGSEA. CDR3 DNA: TGCAGCGTTGCACGGACAATGAACACTGAAGCTTTCTTT. This sequence encodes CSVARTMNTEAFF.

This clonotype was found many times. V gene TRBV11-2 combines with J gene TRBJ2-1; a possible D gene is TRBD1 (6 bases). This CDR3 spans 14 amino acids. The V gene lost 5 bases and the J gene lost 4 bases, with 12 bases spanning the gap. CDR1 and CDR2 (germline): SGHAT, FQNNGV. CDR3 sequence: CASSIYREYNEQFF. CDR3 DNA sequence: TGTGCCAGCAGCATTTACAGGGAGTACAATGAGCAGTTCTTC.

The V call is TRBV7-9, the J call TRBJ1-1; D possibly corresponds to TRBD1 (6 bases). CDR1 SEHNR and CDR2 FQNEAQ come from the germline V gene (reference sequence). CDR3 length equals 17 residues. The V and J ends lost 3 bases and 5 bases respectively, with 22 bases between them. The DNA for the CDR3 is TGTGCCAGCAGCTTTCCACCCACAGGGCTCTTAGCTACTGAAGCTTTCTTT. Translating it yields CASSFPPTGLLATEAFF.

Many counts were recorded for this clonotype. The J gene is TRBJ2-3, the V gene TRBV6-1; 9 positions match TRBD2. V trimming: 7 bases; J trimming: 5 bases; junction bases outside the gene matches: 7. Germline V lookup: CDR1 MNHNS, CDR2 SASEGT. The CDR3 is made up of 14 amino acids. The CDR3 nucleotides are TGTGCCAGCATCAAGCGGGGGGATGGAGATACGCAGTATTTT. This translates into CASIKRGDGDTQYF.

The chain uses TRBV20-1 and TRBJ2-2, with no clear D. Germline CDR1 DFQATT, CDR2 SNEGSKA (reference sequence). V was clipped by 1 base and J by 1 base, with 7 bases between them. This CDR3 contains 14 residues. The CDR3: CSARVSENTGELFF. CDR3 DNA: TGCAGTGCTAGAGTGTCAGAGAACACCGGGGAGCTGTTTTTT.

The gene calls are TRBV2 and TRBJ1-2, with 9 positions matching TRBD1. This CDR3 has 14 amino acids. From germline, CDR1 is SNHLY and CDR2 FYNNEI. J gave up 7 bases and V 5 bases, and 8 bases lay outside the gene matches. The CDR3 DNA reads TGTGCCAGCAGTTGGGGGACAGGGCAAGGTGGCTACACCTTC. This translates into CASSWGTGQGGYTF.

This chain joins TRBV5-1 and TRBJ1-6, with 7 bases lining up with TRBD1. Germline V lookup: CDR1 SGHRS, CDR2 YFSETQ. CDR3 length: 16 residues. V dropped 0 bases and J dropped 9; count of bases not matched to a gene: 9. Here the CDR3 DNA reads TGCGCCAGCAGCTTGGCCGGTGACAGGGACCTTTCACCCCTCCACTTT. Translated: CASSLAGDRDLSPLHF. Supplemented by reference TRBV5-1 and TRBJ1-6, the full variable domain reads KAGVTQTPRYLIKTRGQQVTLSCSPISGHRSVSWYQQTPGQGLQFLFEYFSETQRNKGNFPGRFSGRQFSNSRSEMNVSTLELGDSALYLCASSLAGDRDLSPLHFGNGTRLTVT.

There are a few counts of this clonotype. This chain's CDR3 is CASRNSGGRTDTQYF. The CDR3 DNA reads TGTGCCAGCCGGAATAGCGGGGGACGCACAGATACGCAGTATTTT. The chain combines TRBV6-1 with TRBJ2-3, with TRBD2 matching over 9 bases. The CDR3 totals 15 residues. V trimming: 8 bases; J trimming: 1 base; junction bases outside the gene matches: 7. Germline V lookup: CDR1 MNHNS, CDR2 SASEGT.

This clonotype was observed a few times. CDR3 protein: CATHLLSNNEQFF. CDR3 nucleotides: TGTGCCACCCATCTCCTCAGTAACAATGAGCAGTTCTTC. This chain uses TRBV6-1 with TRBJ2-1; no clear D gene. The CDR3 extends over 13 amino acids. Per germline, CDR1 MNHNS and CDR2 SASEGT. Trimming shortened V by 10 bases and J by 5 bases, and 15 bases separated the two germline ends.

This chain uses TRBV4-1 with TRBJ1-2; 7 nucleotides line up with TRBD1. Trimming at V came to 1 base and at J to 4 bases, leaving 6 bases not matched to a gene. Germline V gene sequence: CDR1 MGHRA, CDR2 YSYEKL. This CDR3 is 15 amino acids long. This CDR3 reads CASSQGGTEIYGYTF. CDR3 nucleotides: TGCGCCAGCAGCCAAGGGGGGACAGAGATCTATGGCTACACCTTC.

This clonotype has at least ten counts. The chain couples TRBV6-1 to TRBJ2-7; D possibly corresponds to TRBD1 (5 bases). Trimming removed 5 bases at V and 3 bases at J, with 14 bases between. The CDR3 extends over 14 amino acids. CDR1 and CDR2 (germline): MNHNS, SASEGT. CDR3 in DNA: TGTGCCAGCAGTCTTGGCGGACAACTCTACGAGCAGTACTTC. Protein sequence: CASSLGGQLYEQYF.

This clonotype has a count of ten or more. The chain is built from TRBV12-3 or TRBV12-4 and TRBJ1-1; TRBD1 matches at 9 bases. V lost 1 base, J lost 3 bases, and 3 bases stayed unmatched. The CDR3 covers 15 residues. The CDR3 DNA reads TGTGCCAGCAGTTTAGTGACAGGGGGGTACACTGAAGCTTTCTTT. Translated, it gives CASSLVTGGYTEAFF.

In its sample, this clonotype was seen many times. V and J are TRBV2 and TRBJ1-1; D unresolved. V was clipped by 6 bases and J by 0 bases, with 5 bases between them. There are 12 residues in the CDR3. Germline V gene sequence: CDR1 SNHLY, CDR2 FYNNEI. The CDR3, as DNA: TGTGCCAGCAGAAGACTGAACACTGAAGCTTTCTTT. It specifies CASRRLNTEAFF.

This clonotype was detected many times. The genes are TRBV20-1 and TRBJ2-3; a weak D match, TRBD1 (5 bases). The CDR3 runs 13 residues. Germline V gene lookup returns CDR1 DFQATT and CDR2 SNEGSKA (reference sequence). Trimming removed 4 bases from V and 1 base from J, with 9 bases in between. The CDR3 reads CSAKTVRTDTQYF. CDR3 in DNA: TGCAGTGCTAAGACAGTCCGCACAGATACGCAGTATTTT.

This clonotype was seen more than once but under ten times. An end of the junction does not agree with germline; a read error may underlie this. This chain uses TRBV5-6 with TRBJ2-1; D might be TRBD1 or TRBD2, each matching 6 bases. Germline V CDR1 and CDR2: SGHDT, YYEEEE. There are 17 residues in the CDR3. The CDR3 sequence is CASRLDPGASTYNEQFF. CDR3 DNA: TGTGCCAGCAGATTGGACCCGGGGGCCAGCACCTACAATGAGCAGTTCTTC.